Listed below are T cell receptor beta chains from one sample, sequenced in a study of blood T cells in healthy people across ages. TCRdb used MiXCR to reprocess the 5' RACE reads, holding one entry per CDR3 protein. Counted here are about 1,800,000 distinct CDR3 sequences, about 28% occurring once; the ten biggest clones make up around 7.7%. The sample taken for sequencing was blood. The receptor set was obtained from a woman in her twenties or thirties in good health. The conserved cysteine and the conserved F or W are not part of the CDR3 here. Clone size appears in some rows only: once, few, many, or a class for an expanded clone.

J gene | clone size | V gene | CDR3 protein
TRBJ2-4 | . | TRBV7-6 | ASSRLPLAKNIQY
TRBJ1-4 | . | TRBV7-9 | ASSSPGQGAYEKLF
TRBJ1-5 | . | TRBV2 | ASTSTLMRGPQH
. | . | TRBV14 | ASSQEAQGSHEQY
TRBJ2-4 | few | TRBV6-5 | ASSSAALTRPGNIQY
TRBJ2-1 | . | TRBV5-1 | ASSLEAAGGLNEQF
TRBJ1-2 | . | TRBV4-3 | ASSARLGTGDGYT
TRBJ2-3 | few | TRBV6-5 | ASSLRGGTQNTQY
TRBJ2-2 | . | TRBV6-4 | ASSRGGTTGERF
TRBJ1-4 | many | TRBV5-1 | ASSPGAANEKLF
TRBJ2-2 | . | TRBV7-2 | ASSLAGSGVTGELF
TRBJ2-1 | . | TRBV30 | AWGVPLGLANNEQF
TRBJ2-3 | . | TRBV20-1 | SGTVASTDTQY
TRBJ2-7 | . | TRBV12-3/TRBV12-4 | ASGDRGADEQY
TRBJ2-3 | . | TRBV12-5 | ASAPVSGVTDTQY
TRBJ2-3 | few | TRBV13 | ASSPSAGDTQY
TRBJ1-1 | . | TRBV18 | ASSPNQGKTEAF
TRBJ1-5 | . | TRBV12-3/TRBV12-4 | ASSFSLGTSFNQPQH
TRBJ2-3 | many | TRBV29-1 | SVEDRGLADTQY
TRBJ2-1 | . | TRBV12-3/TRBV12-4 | ASDRDSSYNEQF
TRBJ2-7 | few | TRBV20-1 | SARDSASGRLSYEQY
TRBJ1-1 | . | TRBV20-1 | RPGTGMNTEAF
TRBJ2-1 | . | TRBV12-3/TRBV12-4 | ASSRQIGLNNEQF
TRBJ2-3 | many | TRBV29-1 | SVGEPRADTQY
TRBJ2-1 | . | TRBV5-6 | ASSFGTAQGGNEQF
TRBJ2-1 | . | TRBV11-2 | ASRRQTGTSVDEQF
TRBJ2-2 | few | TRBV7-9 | ASSPPGPRGTGELF
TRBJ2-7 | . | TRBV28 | ASSDPPRSEQY
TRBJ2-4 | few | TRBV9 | ASSFKGVGEQY
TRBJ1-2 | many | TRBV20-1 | SAERQRVYGYT
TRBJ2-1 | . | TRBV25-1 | ATQREDIETQF
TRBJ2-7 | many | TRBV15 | ATSRRTGDYEQY
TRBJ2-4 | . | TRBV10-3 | AISESDRTYGQY
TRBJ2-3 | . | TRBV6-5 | ASSYDPGFGPDTQY
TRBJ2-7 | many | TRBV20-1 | SAPLGGTYEQY
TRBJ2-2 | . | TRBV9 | ASSGGLDDTGELF
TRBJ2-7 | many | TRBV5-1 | ASSLVVGSSYEQY
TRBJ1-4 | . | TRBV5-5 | ASSSGQGFEKLF
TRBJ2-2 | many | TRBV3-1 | ASSLGGVNTGELF
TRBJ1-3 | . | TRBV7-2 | ASSLPGAQRNTIY
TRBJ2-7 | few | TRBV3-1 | ASSPTSGGTPHEQY
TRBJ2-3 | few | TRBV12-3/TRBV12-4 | ASGRRWGRTDTQY
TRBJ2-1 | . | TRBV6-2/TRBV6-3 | ASSRTPGEQF
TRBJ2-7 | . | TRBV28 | ASSSSRTGLPEQY
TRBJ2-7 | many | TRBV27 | ASSLGTFGYEQY
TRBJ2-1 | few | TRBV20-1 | SVRGPSDNEQF
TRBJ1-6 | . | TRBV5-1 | ASSLGGAGRSPLH
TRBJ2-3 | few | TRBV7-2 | ASSLNVVGDTQY
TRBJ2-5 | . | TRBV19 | ASSTTTLASETQY
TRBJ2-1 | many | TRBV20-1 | SALRTSGAILLEQF
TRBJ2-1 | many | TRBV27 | ASSLMSGGYNEQF
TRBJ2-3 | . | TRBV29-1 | SVVAAGASTDTQY
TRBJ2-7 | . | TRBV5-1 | ASSLDPTGGYEQY
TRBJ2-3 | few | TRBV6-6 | ASSYRSEGTDTQY
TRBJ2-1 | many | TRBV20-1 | SARDMIYNEQF